This is a list of T cell receptor beta chains from one sample in a study of T cells after yellow fever vaccination. Each CDR3 protein gets one entry after TCRdb re-called the 5' RACE reads with MiXCR. This sample yields 250,000 or so distinct CDR3 sequences, of which approximately 3.8% are seen a single time; approximately 18% belongs to the top ten. The sample was PBMCs, taken 15 days after the yellow fever booster vaccination. The receptors here all came from a man aged 18 to 35 who received the YFV17D yellow fever vaccine. Both conserved end residues are part of each CDR3. The D gene is left open where the match is weak. Size values are once, few and many counts, or a class for expanded clones, and some rows have none.

D	V	size	J	DNA	CDR3
-	TRBV5-6	many	TRBJ2-4	TGTGCCAGCAGATCGGCCGCCACGGGCATTCAGTACTTC	CASRSAATGIQYF
-	TRBV6-2/TRBV6-3	many	TRBJ2-7	TGTGCCAGCAGTCACGGCTCCTACGAGCAGTACTTC	CASSHGSYEQYF
TRBD2	TRBV4-3	many	TRBJ2-3	TGCGCCAGCAGCCAAGATCTAGCGGGGGGCCCTGGAGATACGCAGTATTTT	CASSQDLAGGPGDTQYF
-	TRBV6-2/TRBV6-3	many	TRBJ2-5	TGTGCCAGCAGGTCCCCCGGGGTCCAAGAGACCCAGTACTTC	CASRSPGVQETQYF
-	TRBV24-1	many	TRBJ1-1	TGTGCCACCAGTGCCGAAGAGATCGAAGCTTTCTTT	CATSAEEIEAFF
TRBD1	TRBV29-1	many	TRBJ1-1	TGCAGCGTTGAGGAGGGGGCGAAAGCTTTCTTT	CSVEEGAKAFF
-	TRBV12-3/TRBV12-4	many	TRBJ1-5	TGTGCCAGCACTCTTGGGGGGGCTCAGCCCCAGCATTTT	CASTLGGAQPQHF
-	TRBV4-1	few	TRBJ2-1	TGCGCCAGCAACCCGGACGAAAGGGGGAATGAGCAGTTCTTC	CASNPDERGNEQFF
-	TRBV20-1	many	TRBJ1-5	TGCAGTGCTAGGGGCGGGATCTATCAGCCCCAGCATTTT	CSARGGIYQPQHF
TRBD1	TRBV5-5	many	TRBJ1-2	TGTGCCAGCAGAAAAACAGGGGGGAACGACTATGGCTACACCTTC	CASRKTGGNDYGYTF
TRBD1	TRBV7-9	many	TRBJ2-2	TGTGCCAGCAGCTTACTGGGGACAGAGAACACCGGGGAGCTGTTTTTT	CASSLLGTENTGELFF
-	TRBV6-2/TRBV6-3	many	TRBJ2-2	TGTGCCAGCAGCAAAAGGGCAGATAGCACCGGGGAGCTGTTTTTT	CASSKRADSTGELFF
-	TRBV7-2	many	TRBJ2-7	TGTGCCAGCAGCTTAGGGGCGACACGGGGCTACGAGCAGTACTTC	CASSLGATRGYEQYF
TRBD2	TRBV29-1	-	TRBJ2-5	TGCAGCGGTCTCAGTACGGGGGGATGGGAGACCCAGTACTTC	CSGLSTGGWETQYF
TRBD2	TRBV7-6	once	TRBJ2-3	TGTGCCAGCAGCTTAGCCCTAGCGGGGGAGCTAGATACGCAGTATTTT	CASSLALAGELDTQYF
-	TRBV18	many	TRBJ2-7	TGTGCCAGCTCACAAGCCAGCGTCTACGAGCAGTACTTC	CASSQASVYEQYF
-	TRBV4-3	many	TRBJ1-1	TGCGCCAGCAGCCAAGAAACAGGGCTGAACACTGAAGCTTTCTTT	CASSQETGLNTEAFF
-	TRBV6-5	many	TRBJ1-2	TGTGCCAGCAGCCCAGGGGCGTCCTATGGCTACACCTTC	CASSPGASYGYTF
-	TRBV20-1	many	TRBJ2-7	TGCAGTGCTCTACCCACAGGGCGAGGGACCTACGAGCAGTACTTC	CSALPTGRGTYEQYF
-	TRBV20-1	-	TRBJ2-5	TGCAGTGCCCCTGGGGTGGGGGCAGAGACCCAGTACTTC	CSAPGVGAETQYF
-	TRBV12-3/TRBV12-4	many	TRBJ2-3	TGTGCCAGCAGTTTAAGGTTGAGGGGAAAAAGGACAGATACGCAGTATTTT	CASSLRLRGKRTDTQYF
-	TRBV3-1	many	TRBJ2-3	TGTGCCAGCAGCCGAAAATATGTGCAGCGCACAGATACGCAGTATTTT	CASSRKYVQRTDTQYF